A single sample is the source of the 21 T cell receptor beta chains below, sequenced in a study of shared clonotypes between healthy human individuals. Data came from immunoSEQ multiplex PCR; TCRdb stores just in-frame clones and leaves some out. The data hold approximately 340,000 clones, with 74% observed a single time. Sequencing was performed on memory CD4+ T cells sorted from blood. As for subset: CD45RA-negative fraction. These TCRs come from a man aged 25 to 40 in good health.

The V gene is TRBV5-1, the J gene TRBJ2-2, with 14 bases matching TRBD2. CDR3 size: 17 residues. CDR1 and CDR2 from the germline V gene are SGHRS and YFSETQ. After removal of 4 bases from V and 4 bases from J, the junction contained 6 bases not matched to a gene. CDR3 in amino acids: CASSLGTSGSLTGELFF. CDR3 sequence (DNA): TGCGCCAGCAGCCTCGGGACTAGCGGGAGTCTCACCGGGGAGCTGTTTTTT.

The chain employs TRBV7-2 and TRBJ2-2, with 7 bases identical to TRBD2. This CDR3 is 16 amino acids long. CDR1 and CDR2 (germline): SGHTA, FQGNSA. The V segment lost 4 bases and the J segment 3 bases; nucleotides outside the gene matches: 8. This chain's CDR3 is CASSYIPAGYTGELFF. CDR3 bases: TGTGCCAGCAGCTACATCCCAGCGGGATACACCGGGGAGCTGTTTTTT.

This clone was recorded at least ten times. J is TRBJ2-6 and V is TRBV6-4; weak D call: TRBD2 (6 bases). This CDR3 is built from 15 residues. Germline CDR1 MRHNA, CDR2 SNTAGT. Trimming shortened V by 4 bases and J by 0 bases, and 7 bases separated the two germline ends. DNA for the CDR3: TGTGCCAGCAGTGCGGGAGACTCTGGGGCCAACGTCCTGACTTTC. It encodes CASSAGDSGANVLTF.

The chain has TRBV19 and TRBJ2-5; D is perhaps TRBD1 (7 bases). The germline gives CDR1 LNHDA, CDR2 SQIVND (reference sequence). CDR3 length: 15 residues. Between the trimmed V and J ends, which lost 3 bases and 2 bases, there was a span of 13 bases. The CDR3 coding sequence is TGTGCCAGTAGTATTAGGAGGGGGCAGCAAGAGACCCAGTACTTC. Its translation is CASSIRRGQQETQYF.

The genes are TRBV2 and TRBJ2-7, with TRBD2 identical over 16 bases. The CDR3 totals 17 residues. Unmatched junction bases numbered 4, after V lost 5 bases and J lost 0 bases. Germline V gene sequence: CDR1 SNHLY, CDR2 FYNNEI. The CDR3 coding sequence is TGTGCCAGCAGTCCCGGGACTAGCGGGAGGGTCTCCTACGAGCAGTACTTC. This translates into CASSPGTSGRVSYEQYF.

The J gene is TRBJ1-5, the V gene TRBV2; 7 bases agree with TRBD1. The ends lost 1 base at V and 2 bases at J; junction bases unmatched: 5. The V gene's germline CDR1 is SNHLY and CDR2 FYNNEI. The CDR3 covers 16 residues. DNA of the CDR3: TGTGCCAGCAGTGAAGGAGGGGGCACGGGCAATCAGCCCCAGCATTTT. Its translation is CASSEGGGTGNQPQHF.

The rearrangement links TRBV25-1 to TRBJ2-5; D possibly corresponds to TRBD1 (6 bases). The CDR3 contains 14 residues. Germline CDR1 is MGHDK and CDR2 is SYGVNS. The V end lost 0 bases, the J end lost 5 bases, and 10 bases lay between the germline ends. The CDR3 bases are TGTGCCAGCAGTGAATATACAGGGCTGGAGACCCAGTACTTC. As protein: CASSEYTGLETQYF. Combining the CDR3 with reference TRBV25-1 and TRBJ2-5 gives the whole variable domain EADIYQTPRYLVIGTGKKITLECSQTMGHDKMYWYQQDPGMELHLIHYSYGVNSTEKGDLSSESTVSRIRTEHFPLTLESARPSHTSQYLCASSEYTGLETQYFGPGTRLLVL.

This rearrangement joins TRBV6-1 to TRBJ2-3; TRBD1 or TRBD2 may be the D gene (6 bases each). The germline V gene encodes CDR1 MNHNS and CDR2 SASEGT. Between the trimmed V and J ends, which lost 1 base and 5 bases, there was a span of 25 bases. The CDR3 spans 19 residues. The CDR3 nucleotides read TGTGCCAGCAGTGAAGTTTCCGTGGCCGGGGGCGGCTGGGGAGATACGCAGTATTTT. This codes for CASSEVSVAGGGWGDTQYF.

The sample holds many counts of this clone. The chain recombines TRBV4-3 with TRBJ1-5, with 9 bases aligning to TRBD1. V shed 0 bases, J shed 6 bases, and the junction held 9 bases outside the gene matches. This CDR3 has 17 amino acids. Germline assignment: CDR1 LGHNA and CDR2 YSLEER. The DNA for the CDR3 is TGCGCCAGCAGCCAAGATGGGCCGGGACAGGGAGGTCAGCCCCAGCATTTT. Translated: CASSQDGPGQGGQPQHF.

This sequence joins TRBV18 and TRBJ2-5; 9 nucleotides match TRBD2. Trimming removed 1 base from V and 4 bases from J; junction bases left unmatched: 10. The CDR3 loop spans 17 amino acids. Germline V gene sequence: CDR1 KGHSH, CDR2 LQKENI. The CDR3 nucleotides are TGTGCCAGCTCACCACTTTCAAGCGGGAGGATTGGAGAGACCCAGTACTTC. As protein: CASSPLSSGRIGETQYF.

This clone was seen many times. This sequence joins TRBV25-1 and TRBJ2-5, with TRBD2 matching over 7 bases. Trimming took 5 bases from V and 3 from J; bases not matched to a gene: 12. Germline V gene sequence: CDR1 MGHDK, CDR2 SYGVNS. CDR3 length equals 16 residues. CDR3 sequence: CASSPPGLLSEETQYF. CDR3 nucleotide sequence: TGTGCCAGCAGTCCGCCGGGACTATTAAGTGAAGAGACCCAGTACTTC. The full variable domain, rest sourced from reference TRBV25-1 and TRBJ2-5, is EADIYQTPRYLVIGTGKKITLECSQTMGHDKMYWYQQDPGMELHLIHYSYGVNSTEKGDLSSESTVSRIRTEHFPLTLESARPSHTSQYLCASSPPGLLSEETQYFGPGTRLLVL.

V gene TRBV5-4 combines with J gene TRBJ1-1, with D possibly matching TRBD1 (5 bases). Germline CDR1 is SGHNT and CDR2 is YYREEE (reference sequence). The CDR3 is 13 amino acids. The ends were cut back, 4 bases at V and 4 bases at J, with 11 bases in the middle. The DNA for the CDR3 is TGTGCCAGCAGCCTGGGGGACGGCACTGAAGCTTTCTTT. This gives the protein CASSLGDGTEAFF.

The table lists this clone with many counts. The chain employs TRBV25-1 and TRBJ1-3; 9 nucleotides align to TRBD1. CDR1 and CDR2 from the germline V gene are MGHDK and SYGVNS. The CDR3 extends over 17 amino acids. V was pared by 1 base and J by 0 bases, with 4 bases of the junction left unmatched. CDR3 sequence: CASSEFGGQGSGNTIYF. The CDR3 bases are TGTGCCAGCAGTGAATTTGGGGGACAGGGCTCTGGAAACACCATATATTTT.

CDR3 sequence (DNA): TGTGCCAGCAGTGAACTACTTGACACCGGGGAGCTGTTTTTT. This encodes CASSELLDTGELFF. The chain has TRBV2 and TRBJ2-2; D not resolved. Trimming shortened V by 2 bases and J by 3 bases, and 7 bases separated the two germline ends. The CDR3 loop spans 14 amino acids. CDR1 and CDR2 from the germline V gene are SNHLY and FYNNEI.

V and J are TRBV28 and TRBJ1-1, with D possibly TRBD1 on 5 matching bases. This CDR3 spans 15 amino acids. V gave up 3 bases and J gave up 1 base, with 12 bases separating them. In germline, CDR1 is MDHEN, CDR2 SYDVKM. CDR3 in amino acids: CASSFGGEENTEAFF. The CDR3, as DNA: TGTGCCAGCAGTTTTGGGGGAGAGGAGAACACTGAAGCTTTCTTT.

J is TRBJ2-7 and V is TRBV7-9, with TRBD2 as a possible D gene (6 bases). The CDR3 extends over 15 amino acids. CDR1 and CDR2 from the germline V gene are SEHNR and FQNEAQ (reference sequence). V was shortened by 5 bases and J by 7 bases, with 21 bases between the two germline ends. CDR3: CASSLYSGTEGEQYF. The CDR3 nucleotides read TGTGCCAGCAGCCTTTATTCCGGGACGGAGGGTGAGCAGTACTTC.

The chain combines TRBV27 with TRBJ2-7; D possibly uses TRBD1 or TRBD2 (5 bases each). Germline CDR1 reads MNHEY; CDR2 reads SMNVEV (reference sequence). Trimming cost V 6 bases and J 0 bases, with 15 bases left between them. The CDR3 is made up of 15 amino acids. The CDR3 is CASSSPGDVSYEQYF. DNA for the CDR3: TGTGCCAGCAGCTCTCCCGGGGACGTCTCCTACGAGCAGTACTTC.

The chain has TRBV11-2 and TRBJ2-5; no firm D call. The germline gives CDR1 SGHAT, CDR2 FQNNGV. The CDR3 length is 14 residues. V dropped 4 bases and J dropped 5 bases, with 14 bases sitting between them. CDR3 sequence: CASSSLKIPETQYF. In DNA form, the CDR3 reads TGTGCCAGCAGCTCTCTGAAGATTCCGGAGACCCAGTACTTC.

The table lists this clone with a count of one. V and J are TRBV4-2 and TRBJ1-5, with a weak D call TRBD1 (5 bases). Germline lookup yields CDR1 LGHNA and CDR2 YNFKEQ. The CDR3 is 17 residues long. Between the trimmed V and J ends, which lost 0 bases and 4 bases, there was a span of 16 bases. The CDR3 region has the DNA TGTGCCAGCAGCCAAGATGGGTTCCGGGACGGGAATCAGCCCCAGCATTTT. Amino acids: CASSQDGFRDGNQPQHF.

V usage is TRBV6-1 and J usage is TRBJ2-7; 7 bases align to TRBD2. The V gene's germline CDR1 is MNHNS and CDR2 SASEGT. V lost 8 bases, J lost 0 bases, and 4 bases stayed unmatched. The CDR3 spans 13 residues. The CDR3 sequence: CASARDYSYEQYF. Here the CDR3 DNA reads TGTGCCAGCGCCCGGGACTACTCCTACGAGCAGTACTTC.

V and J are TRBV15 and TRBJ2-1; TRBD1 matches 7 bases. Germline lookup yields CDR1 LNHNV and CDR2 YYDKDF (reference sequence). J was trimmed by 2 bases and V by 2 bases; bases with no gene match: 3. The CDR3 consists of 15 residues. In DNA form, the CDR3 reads TGTGCCACCAGCAGAATACAGGGGACCTACAATGAGCAGTTCTTC. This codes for CATSRIQGTYNEQFF.